This T cell receptor (beta chain) was sequenced for a study of tumor-infiltrating lymphocytes in primary liver carcinoma. Overall study findings and caveats: Tumor region pairs overlapped more than did tumor-adjacent and tumor-blood pairs.

Germline V lookup: CDR1 MGHRA, CDR2 YSYEKL. The CDR3 runs 15 residues. On this clonotype itself: Its antigen is currently unknown. Sequence at one end of the junction differs from germline and may be a read error.

Unsorted bulk tissue (roughly 19-31 mg) underwent RNA and DNA co-extraction. Resection treated the patients' primary liver carcinoma. Production of TCR beta cDNA used around 0.45 ug total RNA together with a constant-region primer. Libraries for TCR beta were built through three nested multiplex PCR rounds, which together made up a slightly modified ARM-PCR procedure. Two initial PCR rounds of about 10 cycles each paired TRBV1-TRBV30 forward primers with a C-beta reverse primer. Each CDR3 protein is one row after TCRdb ran MiXCR on the multiplex PCR reads. The top ten clones hold around 19% of a sample with under 85,000 distinct CDR3 sequences, approximately 72% of them seen once.

The receptor was isolated from a man aged 40-49 years with primary liver carcinoma and hepatitis B virus infection. The gene calls are TRBV4-1 and TRBJ2-7; D is unclear. What was sequenced was liver tumor tissue from sampling region 1. Documented subset: tumor region T1, superior pole. The CDR3 sequence is CVSSPGSLTPYEQSF. The CDR3 coding sequence is TGCGTCAGCAGCCCCGGCTCTTTGACCCCCTACGAGCAGTCCTTC.